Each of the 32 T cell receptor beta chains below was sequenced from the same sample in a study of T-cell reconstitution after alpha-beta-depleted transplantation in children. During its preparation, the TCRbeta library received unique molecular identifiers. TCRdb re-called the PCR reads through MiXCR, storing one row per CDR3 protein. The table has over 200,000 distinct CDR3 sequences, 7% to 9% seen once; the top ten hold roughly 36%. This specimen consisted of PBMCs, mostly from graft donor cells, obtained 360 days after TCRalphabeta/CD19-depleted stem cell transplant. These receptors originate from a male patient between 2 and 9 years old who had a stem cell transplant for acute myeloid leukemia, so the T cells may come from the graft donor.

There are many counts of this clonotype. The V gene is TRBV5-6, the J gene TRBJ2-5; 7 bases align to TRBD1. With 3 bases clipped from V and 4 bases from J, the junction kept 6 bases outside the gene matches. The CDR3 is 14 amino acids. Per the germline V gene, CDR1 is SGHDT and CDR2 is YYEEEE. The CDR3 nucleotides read TGTGCCAGCAGCTCCCGGACAGGCCTAGAGACCCAGTACTTC. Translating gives CASSSRTGLETQYF.

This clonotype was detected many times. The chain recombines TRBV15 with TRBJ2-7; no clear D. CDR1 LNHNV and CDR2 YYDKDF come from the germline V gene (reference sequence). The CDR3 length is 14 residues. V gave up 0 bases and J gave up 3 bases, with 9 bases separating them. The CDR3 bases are TGTGCCACCAGCAGAGATCTGGACCGCTACGAGCAGTACGTC. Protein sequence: CATSRDLDRYEQYV.

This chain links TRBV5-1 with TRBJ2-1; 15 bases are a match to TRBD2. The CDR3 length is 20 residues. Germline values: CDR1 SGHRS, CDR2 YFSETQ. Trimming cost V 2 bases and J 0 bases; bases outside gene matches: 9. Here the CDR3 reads CASSFAGLAGGRSSYNEQFF. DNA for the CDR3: TGCGCCAGCAGCTTCGCGGGACTAGCGGGAGGTCGGAGCTCCTACAATGAGCAGTTCTTC.

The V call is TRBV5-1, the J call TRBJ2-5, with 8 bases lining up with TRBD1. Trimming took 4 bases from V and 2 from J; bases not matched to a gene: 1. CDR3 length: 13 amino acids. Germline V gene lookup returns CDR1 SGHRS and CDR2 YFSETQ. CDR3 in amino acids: CASSHRGQETQYF. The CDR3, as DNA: TGCGCCAGCAGCCACAGGGGGCAAGAGACCCAGTACTTC.

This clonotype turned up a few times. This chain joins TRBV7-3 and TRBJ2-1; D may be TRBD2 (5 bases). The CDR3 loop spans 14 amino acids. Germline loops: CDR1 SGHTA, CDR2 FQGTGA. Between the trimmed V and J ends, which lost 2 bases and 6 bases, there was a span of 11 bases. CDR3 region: CASSLSGILNEQFF. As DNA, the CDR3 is TGTGCCAGCAGCTTATCCGGGATACTCAATGAGCAGTTCTTC.

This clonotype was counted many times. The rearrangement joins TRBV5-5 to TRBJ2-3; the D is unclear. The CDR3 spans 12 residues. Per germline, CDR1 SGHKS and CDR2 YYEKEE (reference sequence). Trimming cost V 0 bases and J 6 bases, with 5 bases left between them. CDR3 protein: CASSLGIDTQYF. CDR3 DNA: TGTGCCAGCAGCTTGGGAATCGATACGCAGTATTTT.

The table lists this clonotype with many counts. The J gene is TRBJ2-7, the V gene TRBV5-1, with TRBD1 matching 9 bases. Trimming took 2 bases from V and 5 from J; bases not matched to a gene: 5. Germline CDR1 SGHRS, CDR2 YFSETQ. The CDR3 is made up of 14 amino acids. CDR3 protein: CASSFGTGFDEQYV. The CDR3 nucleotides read TGCGCCAGCAGCTTTGGGACAGGGTTCGACGAGCAGTACGTC.

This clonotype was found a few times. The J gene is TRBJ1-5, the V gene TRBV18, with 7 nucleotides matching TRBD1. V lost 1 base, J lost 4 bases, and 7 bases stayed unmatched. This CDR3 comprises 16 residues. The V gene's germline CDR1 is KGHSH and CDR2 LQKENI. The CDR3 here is CASSPRGDRVNQPQHF. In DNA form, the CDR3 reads TGTGCCAGCTCACCACGGGGTGACAGGGTAAATCAGCCCCAGCATTTT.

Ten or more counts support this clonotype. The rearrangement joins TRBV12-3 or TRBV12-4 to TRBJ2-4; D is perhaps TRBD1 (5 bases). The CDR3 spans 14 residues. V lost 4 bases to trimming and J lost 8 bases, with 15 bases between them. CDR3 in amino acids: CASSSRQGRDIQYF. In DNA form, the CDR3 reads TGTGCCAGCAGTTCTCGGCAGGGCCGGGACATTCAGTACTTC.

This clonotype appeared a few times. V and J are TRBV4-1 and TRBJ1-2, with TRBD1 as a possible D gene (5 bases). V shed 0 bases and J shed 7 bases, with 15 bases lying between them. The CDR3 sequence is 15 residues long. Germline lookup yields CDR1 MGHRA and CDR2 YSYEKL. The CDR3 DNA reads TGCGCCAGCAGCCAAGATGGTCAGGGACTGAGTGGCTACACCTTC. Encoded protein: CASSQDGQGLSGYTF.

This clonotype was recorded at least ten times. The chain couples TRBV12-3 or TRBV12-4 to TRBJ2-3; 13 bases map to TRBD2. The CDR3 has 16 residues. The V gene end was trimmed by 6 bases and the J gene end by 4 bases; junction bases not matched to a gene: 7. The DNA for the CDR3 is TGTGCCAGCAGCCCCGGGACTAGCGGGGATGCAGATACGCAGTATTTT. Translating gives CASSPGTSGDADTQYF.

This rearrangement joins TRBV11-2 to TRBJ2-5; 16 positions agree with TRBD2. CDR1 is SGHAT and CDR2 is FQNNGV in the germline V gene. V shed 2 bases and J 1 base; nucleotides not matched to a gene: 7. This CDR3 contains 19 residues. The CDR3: CASSLKGTSGRVLQETQYF. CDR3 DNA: TGTGCCAGCAGCTTAAAGGGGACTAGCGGGAGGGTCCTCCAAGAGACCCAGTACTTC.

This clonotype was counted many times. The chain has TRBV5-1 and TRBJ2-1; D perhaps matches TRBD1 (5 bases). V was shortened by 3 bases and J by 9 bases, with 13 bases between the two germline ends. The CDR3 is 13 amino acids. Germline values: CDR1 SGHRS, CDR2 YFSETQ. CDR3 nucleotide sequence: TGCGCCAGCAGCTCCCGCCCAGACAGTGAGCAGTTCTTC. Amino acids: CASSSRPDSEQFF.

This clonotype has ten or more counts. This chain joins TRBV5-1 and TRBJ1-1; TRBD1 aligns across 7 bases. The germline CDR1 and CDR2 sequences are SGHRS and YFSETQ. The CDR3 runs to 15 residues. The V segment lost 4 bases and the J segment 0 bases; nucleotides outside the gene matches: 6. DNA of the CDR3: TGCGCCAGCAGCCGGGACAGAGGATTGAACACTGAAGCTTTCTTT. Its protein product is CASSRDRGLNTEAFF.

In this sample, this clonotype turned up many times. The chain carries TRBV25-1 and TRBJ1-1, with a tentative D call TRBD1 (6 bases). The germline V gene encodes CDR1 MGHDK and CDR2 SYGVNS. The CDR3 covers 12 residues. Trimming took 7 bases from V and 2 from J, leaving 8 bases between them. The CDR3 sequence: CASKTGNTEAFF. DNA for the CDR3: TGTGCCAGCAAGACAGGCAACACTGAAGCTTTCTTT.

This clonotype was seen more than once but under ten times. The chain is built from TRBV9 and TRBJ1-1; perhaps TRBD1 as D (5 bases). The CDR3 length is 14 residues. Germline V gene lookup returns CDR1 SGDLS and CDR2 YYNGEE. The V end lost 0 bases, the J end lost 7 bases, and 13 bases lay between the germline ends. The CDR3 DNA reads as TGTGCCAGCAGCGTAGGAGGGACCGCATTTGAAGCTTTCTTT. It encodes CASSVGGTAFEAFF.

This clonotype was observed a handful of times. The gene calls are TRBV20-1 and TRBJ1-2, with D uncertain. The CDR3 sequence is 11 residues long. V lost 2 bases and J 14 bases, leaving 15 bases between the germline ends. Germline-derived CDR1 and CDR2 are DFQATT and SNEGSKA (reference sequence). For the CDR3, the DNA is TGCAGTGCTAGAAGATGGACCCATCCGACCTTC. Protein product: CSARRWTHPTF.

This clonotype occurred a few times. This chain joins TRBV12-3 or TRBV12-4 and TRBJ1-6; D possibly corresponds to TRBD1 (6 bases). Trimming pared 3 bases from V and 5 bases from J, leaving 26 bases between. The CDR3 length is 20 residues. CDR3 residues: CASSFRAAGVPVADNSPLHF. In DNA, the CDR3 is TGTGCCAGCAGTTTTCGGGCGGCAGGGGTCCCTGTCGCGGATAATTCACCCCTCCACTTT.

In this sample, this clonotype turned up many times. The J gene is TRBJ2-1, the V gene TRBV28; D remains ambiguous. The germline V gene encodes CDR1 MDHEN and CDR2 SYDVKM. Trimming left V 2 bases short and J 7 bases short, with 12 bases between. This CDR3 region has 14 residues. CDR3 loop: CASSLSEGRNEQFF. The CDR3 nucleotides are TGTGCCAGCAGTTTAAGTGAAGGGCGGAATGAGCAGTTCTTC.

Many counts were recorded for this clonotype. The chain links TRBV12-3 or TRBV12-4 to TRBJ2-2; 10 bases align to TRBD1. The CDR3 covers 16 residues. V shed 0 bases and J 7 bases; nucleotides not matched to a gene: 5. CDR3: CASSLALGTGDGELFF. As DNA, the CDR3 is TGTGCCAGCAGTTTAGCGCTGGGGACAGGGGACGGGGAGCTGTTTTTT.

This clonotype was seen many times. This chain's CDR3 is CSAYERGGRYNEQFF. CDR3 nucleotide sequence: TGCAGTGCTTACGAGCGGGGGGGCCGCTACAATGAGCAGTTCTTC. The chain uses TRBV20-1 and TRBJ2-1; 10 bases fit TRBD2. CDR3 length: 15 residues. V gave up 5 bases and J gave up 3 bases; unmatched junction bases: 7. CDR1 and CDR2 from the germline V gene are DFQATT and SNEGSKA (reference sequence).

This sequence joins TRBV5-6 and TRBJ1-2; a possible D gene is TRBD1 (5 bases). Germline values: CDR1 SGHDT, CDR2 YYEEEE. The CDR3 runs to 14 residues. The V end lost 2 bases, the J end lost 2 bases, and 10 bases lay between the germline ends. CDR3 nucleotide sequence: TGTGCCAGCAGCTTCCTCAGACAGAACTATGGCTACACCTTC. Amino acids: CASSFLRQNYGYTF.

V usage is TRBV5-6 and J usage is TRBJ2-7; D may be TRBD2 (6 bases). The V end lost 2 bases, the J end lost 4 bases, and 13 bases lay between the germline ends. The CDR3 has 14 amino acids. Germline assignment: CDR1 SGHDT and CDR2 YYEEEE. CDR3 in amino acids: CASSLGAGTYEQYV. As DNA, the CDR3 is TGTGCCAGCAGCTTAGGGGCGGGGACGTACGAGCAGTACGTC.

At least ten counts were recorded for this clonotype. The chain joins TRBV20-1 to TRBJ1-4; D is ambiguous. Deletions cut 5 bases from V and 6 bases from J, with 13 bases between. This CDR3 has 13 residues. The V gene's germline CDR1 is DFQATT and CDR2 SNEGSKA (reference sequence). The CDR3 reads CSAYILGDEKLFF. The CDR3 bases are TGCAGTGCTTATATACTCGGGGATGAAAAACTGTTTTTT.

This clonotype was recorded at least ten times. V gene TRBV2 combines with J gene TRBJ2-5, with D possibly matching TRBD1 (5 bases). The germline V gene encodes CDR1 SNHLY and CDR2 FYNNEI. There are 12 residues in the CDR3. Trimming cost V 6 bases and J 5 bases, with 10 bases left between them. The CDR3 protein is CASRTGPETQYF. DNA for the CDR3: TGTGCCAGCAGAACAGGTCCGGAGACCCAGTACTTC.

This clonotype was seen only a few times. The CDR3 reads CASSLPGGRLGHNEQFF. The CDR3 coding sequence is TGTGCCAGCAGCTTACCAGGGGGGCGACTTGGCCACAATGAGCAGTTCTTC. V usage is TRBV7-9 and J usage is TRBJ2-1; tentatively, D is TRBD1 (7 bases). Germline CDR1 SEHNR, CDR2 FQNEAQ (reference sequence). The CDR3 contains 17 residues. V was trimmed by 2 bases and J by 5 bases, leaving 19 bases between them.

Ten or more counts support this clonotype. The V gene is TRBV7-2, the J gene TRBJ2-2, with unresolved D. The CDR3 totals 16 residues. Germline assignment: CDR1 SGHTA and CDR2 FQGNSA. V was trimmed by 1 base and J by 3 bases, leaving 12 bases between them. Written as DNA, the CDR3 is TGTGCCAGCAGCTTAGATAGCACCCTCTACACCGGGGAGCTGTTTTTT. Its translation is CASSLDSTLYTGELFF. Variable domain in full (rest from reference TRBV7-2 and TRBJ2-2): GAGVSQSPSNKVTEKGKDVELRCDPISGHTALYWYRQSLGQGLEFLIYFQGNSAPDKSGLPSDRFSAERTGGSVSTLTIQRTQQEDSAVYLCASSLDSTLYTGELFFGEGSRLTVL.

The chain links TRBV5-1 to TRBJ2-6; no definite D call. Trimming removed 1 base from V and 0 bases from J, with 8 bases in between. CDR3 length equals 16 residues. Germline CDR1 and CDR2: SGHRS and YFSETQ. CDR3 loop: CASSLYRSSGANVLTF. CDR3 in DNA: TGCGCCAGCAGCTTGTACAGATCCTCTGGGGCCAACGTCCTGACTTTC.

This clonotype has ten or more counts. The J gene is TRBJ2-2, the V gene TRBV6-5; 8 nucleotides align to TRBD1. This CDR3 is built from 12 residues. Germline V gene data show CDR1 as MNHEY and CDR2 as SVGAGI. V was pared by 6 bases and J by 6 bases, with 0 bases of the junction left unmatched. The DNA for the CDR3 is TGTGCCAGCAGGGACAGGGCCGGGGAGCTGTTTTTT. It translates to CASRDRAGELFF.

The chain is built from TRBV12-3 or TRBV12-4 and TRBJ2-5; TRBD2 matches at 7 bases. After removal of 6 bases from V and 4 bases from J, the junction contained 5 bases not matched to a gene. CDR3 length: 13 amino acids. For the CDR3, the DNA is TGTGCCAGCAGACCTAGCGGCACAGAGACCCAGTACTTC. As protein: CASRPSGTETQYF.

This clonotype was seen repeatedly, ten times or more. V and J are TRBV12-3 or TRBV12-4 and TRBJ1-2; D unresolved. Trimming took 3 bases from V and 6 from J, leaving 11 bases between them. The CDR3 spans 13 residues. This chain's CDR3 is CASSFHPKDGYTF. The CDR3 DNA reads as TGTGCCAGCAGTTTTCACCCAAAAGATGGCTACACCTTC.

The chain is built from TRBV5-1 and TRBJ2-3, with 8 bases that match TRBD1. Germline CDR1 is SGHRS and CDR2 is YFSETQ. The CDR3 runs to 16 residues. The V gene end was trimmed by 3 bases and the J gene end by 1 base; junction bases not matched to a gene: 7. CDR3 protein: CASSSQGAHGTDTQYF. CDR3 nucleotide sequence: TGCGCCAGCAGCTCCCAGGGGGCGCATGGCACAGATACGCAGTATTTT.